What follows are 31 T cell receptor beta chains derived from one specimen sequenced in a study of T cells in women clearing cervical HPV infection. Method: immunoSEQ multiplex PCR; TCRdb's copy keeps in-frame clones and lacks some. In total, the table holds around 20,000 clones. Sequencing used blood buffy coat. These receptors came from a woman between 18 and 75 years old with a cervical HPV16 infection that either progressed to CIN3+ or cleared (not recorded which).

The covered CDR3 bases are TGTGCCTGGAGTGTTGGGACTCCAGTA. It translates to CAWSVGTPV. The whole CDR3 sequence reads CAWSVGTPVAFF. This chain joins TRBV30 and TRBJ1-1; D may be TRBD1 (5 bases). Read sequence stops 3 residues before the CDR3 end, and the germline J gene provides the missing end. CDR1 GTSNPN and CDR2 SVGIG come from the germline V gene (reference sequence). The CDR3 loop spans 12 amino acids.

A word on this clone: The CDR3 is cut off 3 residues early in the read; its end comes from the germline J gene. Other nucleotide sequences in the sample specify the same CDR3. The chain has TRBV7-2 and TRBJ2-5; 8 bases map to TRBD1. Losses at the gene ends were 5 bases for V and 2 bases for J; bases not matched to a gene: 4. The length of the CDR3 is 14 residues. Germline V gene data show CDR1 as SGHTA and CDR2 as FQGNSA. CDR3 region: CASSLDRGQETQYF. The sequenced part of the CDR3 DNA is TGTGCCAGCAGCCTCGACAGGGGTCAAGAGACC.

Note on this clone: The read stops 3 residues short of the end of the CDR3; the missing end is completed from the germline J gene. The chain is built from TRBV6-2 or TRBV6-3 and TRBJ2-3; 8 bases line up with TRBD2. CDR1 MNHEY and CDR2 SVGEGT come from the germline V gene. The CDR3 is 13 amino acids. The CDR3 sequence: CASERGRGETQYF. Partial CDR3 DNA: TGTGCCAGCGAGCGGGGGCGAGGGGAGACG.

About this clone: The CDR3 end falls 3 residues outside the read, so it is completed with the germline J gene. The V gene is TRBV27, the J gene TRBJ2-5, with 11 bases matching TRBD2. The CDR3 extends over 16 amino acids. J gave up 7 bases and V 6 bases, and 13 bases lay outside the gene matches. Per the germline V gene, CDR1 is MNHEY and CDR2 is SMNVEV (reference sequence). CDR3 DNA, as far as it was read: TGTGCCAGCAGGGAGACTAGCGGGGCAACCTTCGGGACC. It specifies CASRETSGATFGT. The whole CDR3 sequence reads CASRETSGATFGTQYF.

For this clone: The CDR3 extends 3 residues past the end of the read, so its final part is completed from the germline J gene. The rearrangement links TRBV7-2 to TRBJ2-3; 8 bases are a match to TRBD1. J gave up 5 bases and V 5 bases, and 3 bases lay outside the gene matches. The CDR3 has 13 amino acids. The germline V gene has CDR1 SGHTA and CDR2 FQGNSA. CDR3 protein: CASSPGQGDTQYF. The CDR3 DNA, read in part, is TGTGCCAGCAGCCCCGGACAGGGAGATACG. The variable domain in full, with the rest retrieved from reference TRBV7-2 and TRBJ2-3, is GAGVSQSPSNKVTEKGKDVELRCDPISGHTALYWYRQSLGQGLEFLIYFQGNSAPDKSGLPSDRFSAERTGGSVSTLTIQRTQQEDSAVYLCASSPGQGDTQYFGPGTRLTVL.

On this clone itself: The CDR3 end lies 3 residues beyond the end of the read and is filled in from the germline J gene. The chain couples TRBV7-9 to TRBJ1-2, with 7 bases lining up with TRBD1. The germline V gene encodes CDR1 SEHNR and CDR2 FQNEAQ (reference sequence). The CDR3 has 12 amino acids. CDR3 DNA (partial): TGTGCCAGCAGCTGGGGGACAGATACC. It encodes CASSWGTDT. From start to end, the CDR3 is CASSWGTDTYTF. Based on the CDR3 plus reference TRBV7-9 and TRBJ1-2, the full variable domain is DTGVSQNPRHKITKRGQNVTFRCDPISEHNRLYWYRQTLGQGPEFLTYFQNEAQLEKSRLLSDRFSAERPKGSFSTLEIQRTEQGDSAMYLCASSWGTDTYTFGSGTRLTVV.

Turning to this clone: The read halts 3 residues ahead of the CDR3 end, with the missing end drawn from the germline J gene. The chain uses TRBV6-1 and TRBJ1-2; 7 bases agree with TRBD1. With 8 bases clipped from V and 7 bases from J, the junction kept 7 bases outside the gene matches. The length of the CDR3 is 12 residues. CDR1 and CDR2 from the germline V gene are MNHNS and SASEGT. The DNA read from the CDR3 is TGTGCCAGCGGAGAAGGGGGCGTTGGC. Protein sequence: CASGEGGVG. The whole CDR3 is CASGEGGVGYTF.

Points on this clone: With the read ending 3 residues before the CDR3 end, the germline J gene is used to fill in that end. The V gene is TRBV18, the J gene TRBJ1-2, with a possible D match to TRBD1 (5 bases). The CDR3 sequence is 13 residues long. Trimming cost V 3 bases and J 4 bases, with 9 bases left between them. The V gene's germline CDR1 is KGHSH and CDR2 LQKENI. The CDR3 bases that were read are TGTGCCAGCTCACCCCCGCAGGGCTATGGC. Translated: CASSPPQGYG. The whole CDR3 sequence is CASSPPQGYGYTF.

As to this clone: The missing CDR3 end, 3 residues past where the read stops, is filled in from the germline J gene. The V and J genes are TRBV19 and TRBJ1-2; perhaps TRBD1 as D (5 bases). Looked up from germline, CDR1 is LNHDA and CDR2 is SQIVND (reference sequence). CDR3 length: 16 residues. The CDR3 bases that were read are TGTGCCAGTAGTACCCAGGGTATCTTGGGTCTCAATGAC. This codes for CASSTQGILGLND. The whole CDR3 reads CASSTQGILGLNDYTF.

Points on this clone: The read gets to within 3 residues of the CDR3 end, and the germline J gene fills in the rest. The chain uses TRBV2 and TRBJ1-2, with TRBD1 identical over 9 bases. This CDR3 has 14 residues. Germline V gives CDR1 SNHLY, CDR2 FYNNEI. CDR3 loop: CASRSGTGRDTYTF. The sequenced part of the CDR3 DNA is TGTGCCAGCAGGTCCGGGACAGGGAGAGATACC.

Here the CDR3 reads CASSLTPGLGETQYF. Partial CDR3 DNA: TGTGCCAGCAGCTTAACGCCGGGACTAGGAGAGACG. This chain uses TRBV11-2 with TRBJ2-3; 8 bases are a match to TRBD2. The CDR3 end lies 3 residues beyond the end of the read and is filled in from the germline J gene. The CDR3 sequence is 15 residues long. Germline loops: CDR1 SGHAT, CDR2 FQNNGV. The variable domain in full, with the rest retrieved from reference TRBV11-2 and TRBJ2-3, is EAGVAQSPRYKIIEKRQSVAFWCNPISGHATLYWYQQILGQGPKLLIQFQNNGVVDDSQLPKDRFSAERLKGVDSTLKIQPAKLEDSAVYLCASSLTPGLGETQYFGPGTRLTVL.

CDR3 residues: CSARGTTGETSPLHF. The CDR3 DNA, read in part, is TGCAGTGCTAGAGGGACGACAGGGGAAACCTCACCC. J is TRBJ1-6 and V is TRBV20-1; TRBD1 aligns across 8 bases. The CDR3 goes on 3 residues after the read ends, and that part is filled in from the germline J gene. Losses at the gene ends were 1 base for V and 10 bases for J; bases not matched to a gene: 9. Germline CDR1 and CDR2: DFQATT and SNEGSKA (reference sequence). The CDR3 extends over 15 amino acids.

As for this clone: With the read ending 3 residues before the CDR3 end, the germline J gene is used to fill in that end. The chain joins TRBV12-3 or TRBV12-4 to TRBJ1-5; 7 bases are shared with TRBD1. This CDR3 spans 16 amino acids. V lost 0 bases, J lost 3 bases, and 5 bases stayed unmatched. Incomplete CDR3 DNA: TGTGCCAGCAGTTTAGCTGCTAGGGGGCCCAATCAGCCC. Encoded protein: CASSLAARGPNQP. The whole CDR3 sequence is CASSLAARGPNQPQHF.

A remark on this clone: The missing CDR3 end, 3 residues past where the read stops, is filled in from the germline J gene. This chain connects TRBV10-3 to TRBJ2-5; 13 bases match TRBD2. This CDR3 has 17 residues. The V segment lost 4 bases and the J segment 0 bases; nucleotides outside the gene matches: 5. Germline V gene data show CDR1 as ENHRY and CDR2 as SYGVKD. The CDR3: CAISGGLAGLNQETQYF. CDR3 DNA (partial): TGTGCCATCAGTGGGGGACTAGCGGGACTTAACCAAGAGACC.

About this clone: Read data end 3 residues before the CDR3 end; the end is taken from the germline J gene. The gene calls are TRBV5-1 and TRBJ2-1; D remains unclear. CDR1 and CDR2 from the germline V gene are SGHRS and YFSETQ. The CDR3 runs to 16 residues. Trimming shortened V by 0 bases and J by 2 bases, and 12 bases separated the two germline ends. The CDR3 sequence is CASSLAPVGTYNEQFF. The DNA read from the CDR3 is TGCGCCAGCAGCTTGGCCCCGGTGGGCACCTACAATGAG.

This clone is classed as medium-sized by frequency. The read halts 3 residues ahead of the CDR3 end, with the missing end drawn from the germline J gene. The genes are TRBV28 and TRBJ2-1; 7 bases align to TRBD1. CDR1 is MDHEN, CDR2 SYDVKM, per germline. After removal of 5 bases from V and 7 bases from J, the junction contained 17 bases not matched to a gene. The CDR3 contains 17 residues. Partial CDR3 DNA: TGTGCCAGCAGTCTACTACAGGGGCTGCTCGGATCGAATGAG. Amino acid sequence: CASSLLQGLLGSNE. The whole CDR3 region reads CASSLLQGLLGSNEQFF.

As for this clone: One end of the junction varies from germline; a read error may be responsible. The read ends 3 residues before the CDR3 terminus; that terminus is restored from the germline J gene. V usage is TRBV4-2 and J usage is TRBJ1-4, with TRBD1 matching 7 bases. Germline-derived CDR1 and CDR2 are LGHNA and YNFKEQ. This CDR3 contains 17 residues. The sequenced part of the CDR3 DNA is TGCGCCAGCAGCCAAACAGGGGCGACTGCAACTAATGAAAAA. Translating it yields CASSQTGATATNEK. In full, the CDR3 reads CASSQTGATATNEKLFF.

With regard to this clone: The sequence runs out 3 residues before the end of the CDR3; the remainder is reconstructed from the germline J gene. The V call is TRBV19, the J call TRBJ2-1; 8 bases map to TRBD2. V was pared by 1 base and J by 7 bases, with 0 bases of the junction left unmatched. CDR1 is LNHDA, CDR2 SQIVND, per germline (reference sequence). The CDR3 has 13 amino acids. The sequenced part of the CDR3 DNA is TGTGCCAGTAGTATAGTAGCGGGAAATGAG. Its protein is CASSIVAGNE. The whole CDR3 is CASSIVAGNEQFF.

Details on this clone: With the read ending 3 residues before the CDR3 end, the germline J gene is used to fill in that end. The chain joins TRBV29-1 to TRBJ2-7, with 10 bases aligning to TRBD2. Germline loops: CDR1 SQVTM, CDR2 ANQGSEA. With 6 bases clipped from V and 2 bases from J, the junction kept 13 bases outside the gene matches. This CDR3 contains 16 residues. The CDR3 is CSVSTTSGETPYEQYF. The CDR3 bases that were read are TGCAGCGTCTCAACCACTAGCGGGGAGACTCCCTACGAG.

As for this clone: The read comes to an end 3 residues before the CDR3 does, leaving the germline J gene to fill in the end. J is TRBJ1-6 and V is TRBV20-1, with D possibly matching TRBD1 (5 bases). CDR3 length: 16 residues. The V gene's germline CDR1 is DFQATT and CDR2 SNEGSKA (reference sequence). Trimming stripped 5 bases from V and 8 bases from J, with 22 bases between. Incomplete CDR3 DNA: TGCAGTGCTTCCCCCTTCCGAACAGGCAAGGATTCACCC. This codes for CSASPFRTGKDSP. The full CDR3 reads CSASPFRTGKDSPLHF.

Of note for this clone: The read halts 3 residues ahead of the CDR3 end, with the missing end drawn from the germline J gene. The J gene is TRBJ2-3, the V gene TRBV30; 11 bases are shared with TRBD2. V shed 8 bases, J shed 2 bases, and the junction held 12 bases outside the gene matches. From germline, CDR1 is GTSNPN and CDR2 SVGIG (reference sequence). CDR3 size: 16 residues. Incomplete CDR3 DNA: TGTGCCCGCACAATAGCGGGGGGGACCTTCACAGATACG. Translated: CARTIAGGTFTDT. The entire CDR3 protein reads CARTIAGGTFTDTQYF.

In regard to this clone: The DNA ends 3 residues before the CDR3 does, and the rest of the CDR3 is filled in from the germline J gene. The chain has TRBV29-1 and TRBJ2-7, with 8 bases matching TRBD1. The CDR3 runs 14 residues. J was trimmed by 0 bases and V by 6 bases; bases with no gene match: 7. Per germline, CDR1 SQVTM and CDR2 ANQGSEA. The CDR3 reads CSVTDRDRSYEQYF. Incomplete CDR3 DNA: TGCAGCGTCACGGACAGGGACCGCTCCTACGAG.

Concerning this clone: The read halts 3 residues ahead of the CDR3 end, with the missing end drawn from the germline J gene. V usage is TRBV20-1 and J usage is TRBJ2-7; D may be TRBD2 (6 bases). The V gene's germline CDR1 is DFQATT and CDR2 SNEGSKA (reference sequence). Trimming removed 1 base from V and 5 bases from J, with 15 bases in between. The CDR3 is 14 amino acids. Here the CDR3 reads CSARGRGNGDEQYF. Partial CDR3 DNA: TGCAGTGCTAGAGGTCGGGGGAATGGCGACGAG.

About this clone itself: The read gets to within 3 residues of the CDR3 end, and the germline J gene fills in the rest. The chain couples TRBV18 to TRBJ2-3; a possible D gene is TRBD2 (5 bases). CDR3 length: 13 amino acids. Germline V lookup: CDR1 KGHSH, CDR2 LQKENI. The DNA read from the CDR3 is TGTGCCAGCTCCCAGGTCGGAGGAGAGACG. This gives the protein CASSQVGGET. The entire CDR3 protein reads CASSQVGGETQYF.

A note on this clone: The read stops 3 residues short of the end of the CDR3; the missing end is completed from the germline J gene. V and J are TRBV2 and TRBJ1-6; 7 nucleotides match TRBD1. With 6 bases clipped from V and 10 bases from J, the junction kept 9 bases outside the gene matches. This CDR3 comprises 14 residues. Germline values: CDR1 SNHLY, CDR2 FYNNEI. This CDR3 is CASRAGTAYSPLHF. The part of the CDR3 DNA that was read is TGTGCCAGCAGGGCCGGGACAGCCTACTCACCC. The whole variable domain, remainder taken from reference TRBV2 and TRBJ1-6, is EPEVTQTPSHQVTQMGQEVILRCVPISNHLYFYWYRQILGQKVEFLVSFYNNEISEKSEIFDDQFSVERPDGSNFTLKIRSTKLEDSAMYFCASRAGTAYSPLHFGNGTRLTVT.

Note on this clone: The read halts 3 residues ahead of the CDR3 end, with the missing end drawn from the germline J gene. The chain has TRBV14 and TRBJ2-5; TRBD2 might be the D (5 bases). V lost 4 bases and J 0 bases, leaving 15 bases between the germline ends. Germline V gene sequence: CDR1 SGHDN, CDR2 FVKESK. This CDR3 has 16 amino acids. Incomplete CDR3 DNA: TGTGCCAGCAGCCCCATAGCGCCTTGGTACCAAGAGACC. Protein: CASSPIAPWYQET. From start to end, the CDR3 is CASSPIAPWYQETQYF. The full variable domain, completed using reference TRBV14 and TRBJ2-5, is EAGVTQFPSHSVIEKGQTVTLRCDPISGHDNLYWYRRVMGKEIKFLLHFVKESKQDESGMPNNRFLAERTGGTYSTLKVQPAELEDSGVYFCASSPIAPWYQETQYFGPGTRLLVL.

Comment on this clone: The read terminates 3 residues ahead of where the CDR3 ends, so the germline J gene completes it. This chain joins TRBV6-2 or TRBV6-3 and TRBJ1-4; maybe TRBD1 (5 bases). Looked up from germline, CDR1 is MNHEY and CDR2 is SVGEGT. This CDR3 has 13 residues. CDR3 residues: CASRTSGANVLFF. The part of the CDR3 DNA that was read is TGTGCCAGCCGCACTTCTGGGGCCAACGTA.

With regard to this clone: The read halts 3 residues ahead of the CDR3 end, with the missing end drawn from the germline J gene. The V and J genes are TRBV7-9 and TRBJ1-4, with 7 bases aligning to TRBD1. The ends lost 0 bases at V and 5 bases at J; junction bases unmatched: 3. Germline CDR1 reads SEHNR; CDR2 reads FQNEAQ (reference sequence). The CDR3 consists of 15 residues. Partial CDR3 DNA: TGTGCCAGCAGCTTAGCGGGGACAGAAAATGAAAAA. Translating gives CASSLAGTENEK. The complete CDR3 sequence is CASSLAGTENEKLFF.

Here the CDR3 reads CASSYRTGDGYTF. CDR3 DNA (partial): TGTGCCAGCAGTTACAGGACAGGGGATGGC. This sequence joins TRBV5-6 and TRBJ1-2; 9 nucleotides match TRBD1. The read ends 3 residues shy of where the CDR3 ends; the end is completed using the germline J gene. Per the germline V gene, CDR1 is SGHDT and CDR2 is YYEEEE. This CDR3 is 13 amino acids long. V shed 5 bases, J shed 6 bases, and the junction held 5 bases outside the gene matches.

Notes on this clone: The CDR3 end falls 3 residues outside the read, so it is completed with the germline J gene. J is TRBJ2-7 and V is TRBV7-9; tentatively, D is TRBD2 (6 bases). The CDR3 has 12 residues. Deletions cut 3 bases from V and 6 bases from J, with 9 bases between. Looked up from germline, CDR1 is SEHNR and CDR2 is FQNEAQ (reference sequence). The sequenced part of the CDR3 DNA is TGTGCCAGCAGCTTTAGGGGAGGCGAG. It translates to CASSFRGGE. The full-length CDR3 reads as CASSFRGGEQYF. The full variable domain, completed using reference TRBV7-9 and TRBJ2-7, is DTGVSQNPRHKITKRGQNVTFRCDPISEHNRLYWYRQTLGQGPEFLTYFQNEAQLEKSRLLSDRFSAERPKGSFSTLEIQRTEQGDSAMYLCASSFRGGEQYFGPGTRLTVT.

About this clone itself: The CDR3 is cut off 3 residues early in the read; its end comes from the germline J gene. J is TRBJ1-4 and V is TRBV30; possible D gene TRBD1, 5 bases. CDR3 length equals 22 residues. Germline loops: CDR1 GTSNPN, CDR2 SVGIG (reference sequence). The CDR3 loop reads CAWSPFGGDLGDFNSGANVLFF. The covered CDR3 bases are TGTGCCTGGAGCCCCTTTGGCGGGGATTTAGGAGATTTTAACTCTGGGGCCAACGTA.